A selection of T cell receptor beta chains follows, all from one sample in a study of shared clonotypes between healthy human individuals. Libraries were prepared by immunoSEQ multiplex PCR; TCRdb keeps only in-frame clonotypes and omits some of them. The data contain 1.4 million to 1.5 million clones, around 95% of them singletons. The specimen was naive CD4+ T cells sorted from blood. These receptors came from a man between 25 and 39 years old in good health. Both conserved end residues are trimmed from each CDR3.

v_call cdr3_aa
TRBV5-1 ASSPRTAAKNIQY
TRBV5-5 ASSLSGDGTGEQY
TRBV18 ASSPTGLAEELF
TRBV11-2 ASSLDPPHYEQY
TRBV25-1 ASRQGAKVTQY
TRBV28 ASSLFAEAIDEQY
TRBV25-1 ASIKPRGYNEQF
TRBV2 ASGRDTDTQY
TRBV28 ASSRTGSLPWNTEAF
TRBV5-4 ASSLVQGGYEQY
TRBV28 AVRTGTYNTEAF
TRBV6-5 ASSSSGRDGEQY
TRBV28 ASSLIYNEQF
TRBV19 ASKTISTNTGELF
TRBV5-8 ASRNRRGNEQF
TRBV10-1 ASSESTGLAGVEQF
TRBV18 ASSPTGNTEAF
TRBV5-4 ASSMGGANTGELF
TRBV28 ASSLSGQGDTGELF
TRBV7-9 ASSRGQGDYGYT
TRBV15 ATSRDVALRDYGYT
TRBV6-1 ASSATLAPQWEGNEQF
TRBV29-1 SAMDSYNEQF
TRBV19 ASSVDRGNQPQH
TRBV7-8 ASSSDRVGYEQY
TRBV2 ASSRDGGTGELF
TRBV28 ASRIAGANTGELF
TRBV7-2 ASSLAGGLDTQY
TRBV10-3 ATLAGDSDTQY
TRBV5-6 ASSRGLAGYEQY
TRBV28 ASSRGTYGYT
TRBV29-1 SVAPGLADLGQY
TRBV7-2 ASSLGGTNYEQY
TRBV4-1 ASSQELAGGWGTGELF
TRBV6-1 ASSVGTSGTYEQY
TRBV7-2 ASSSGQGARETQY
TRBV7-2 ASSLPGRGGEKLF
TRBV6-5 ASSYHDRGTDTQY
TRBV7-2 ASSESRGELF
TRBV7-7 ASSLSSGSYEQY
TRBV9 ASSVASSGTSGYNEQF
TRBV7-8 ASSRTGQASSYEQY
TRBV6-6 ASSPQQGGEQY
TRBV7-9 ASSLGALGSYNSPLH
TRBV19 ASTPRPNGIQY
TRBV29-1 SVETRRAPYNEQF
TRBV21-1 ASSKGSHEQY
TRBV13 ASSQRTGGKGETQY
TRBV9 ASSPGGDSYEQY
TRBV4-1 ASSQDFGVQY
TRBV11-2 ASSGNRLQY
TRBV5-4 ASSPGQGSYEQY
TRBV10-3 AASGVPYEQY
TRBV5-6 ASSSPSRQQTDTQY
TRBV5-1 ASSFSESTDTQY